This TCR beta chain comes out of a study of cytomegalovirus exposure and HLA in healthy donors (dated by TCRdb to about 2017). Concerning the study at large: According to an earlier analysis of 587 of the donors, 150 million to 200 million T cells yielded roughly 110 million unique TCR beta sequences and 276 Gb of sequence data. Donor age, sex, ethnicity and CMV serostatus were compiled alongside the repertoire data. The study used immunosequencing to profile the T cell repertoires of 600 to 850 subjects and linked those repertoires to cytomegalovirus serostatus. HLA typing covered class I and class II loci at four-digit resolution. Several DR-DQ haplotypes were handled as single units for association and clustering because linkage in the cohort was strong. Every repertoire in the discovery cohort had been generated on one and the same sequencing platform. In a later analysis, previously published TCR beta repertoires from several hundred donors were re-analyzed and high-resolution HLA genotyping was added so that TCR occurrence patterns could be studied. Among about 400 genotyped donors of the cohort, an average of approximately 240,000 unique TCR beta nucleotide sequences was sequenced per donor, of which roughly 17% were non-productive. To decide whether each TCR beta V gene segment behaved as functional or pseudogenic, an earlier analysis of some 600 of the donors relied on high-throughput TCR beta sequencing. Typing coverage differed by locus: A, B, C, DRB1 and DQB1 were typed in roughly 620-640 donors, DQA1 in approximately 520, DPA1 in over 600, and DPB1 in approximately 450. Of the roughly 400 genotyped donors, roughly 80% fell in the genetic ancestry cluster associated with self-reported Caucasian donors. In addition to the first cohort of around 670 subjects, a separate validation cohort of approximately 130 different subjects was used. Rather than drawing on any new phenotypic data, the later analysis identified candidate immune exposures from TCR beta sequences and the way those sequences occurred across donors. The aim of the study was to test whether cataloging public T cell receptors could identify signatures of past pathogen exposure. An early release covering roughly 640 HLA-typed donors comprised approximately 290 gigabases of sequencing data and around 80 million unique TCR sequences. To predict cytomegalovirus infection status, the study combined high-throughput TCR immunosequencing, statistical association of individual TCRs with disease status, and machine learning. A later genetic analysis took genome-wide SNP genotypes for about three fifths of the roughly 670 donors and used that subset as a discovery cohort.

The paper as a whole reports these results and caveats: The authors suggested that the approach could potentially be extended to other disease states and immunological phenotypes. A later analysis associated about 16,000 TCR beta sequences with specific HLA alleles at a false discovery rate of 0.05. In a later analysis, the rate of TCR association differed among HLA loci, with DRB1 alleles having the most associated TCRs and HLA-C alleles having the fewest. HLA typing was unavailable for some donors at each locus, so association tests used only the typed subset. A total of 150 to 200 TCR beta chains were listed by the study as associated with cytomegalovirus. In a later analysis, several top co-occurrence clusters were reported to appear linked to parvovirus B19, influenza, CMV and Epstein-Barr virus. While some public TCRs were present in many individuals, most TCR sequences turned up only very rarely across donors. According to a later genetic analysis, donors in an Asian-associated ancestry cluster had fewer N-insertions in productive TCRs than the approximately 690-donor mean. Compared with equally common non-associated chains, HLA-associated TCR beta chains in a later analysis were more clonally expanded and had lower generation probabilities. A cluster of highly shared sequence variants was judged likely to be a technical artifact of the sequencing pipeline. In an earlier analysis of 587 of the donors, most TCR beta V segments were observed in productive rearrangements about 90% or about 30% of the time, broadly matching IMGT annotations. Correlated functional status among segregating V segments might be attributable to linkage disequilibrium, but an unknown experimental factor could not be ruled out. Immune exposure information for the cohort was limited to CMV serostatus. The cohort was sequenced for TCR beta chains only, and without alpha or paired-chain data the features that could be detected were limited. When HLA alleles, especially DR and DQ, strongly co-occurred, TCR associations were difficult to assign to individual alleles. V-gene and J-gene trimming of TCR beta chains was associated with a missense DCLRE1C variant in a later genetic analysis, and the association was replicated in an independent cohort. In vitro tests confirmed that a few of the cytomegalovirus-associated TCR beta chains recognize cytomegalovirus antigens. A further reported finding was that TCR beta sequences accurately predicted the HLA-A and HLA-B alleles for most subjects in the first cohort. The earlier analysis of some 560 of the donors excluded about 16 rarely observed V segments, including chromosome 9 orphons, because counts were too low. Cytomegalovirus status was reported to be diagnosed by the classifier with high specificity and sensitivity in both the original and validation cohorts. Some IMGT-functional V segments, including TRBV6-2 and TRBV6-3, could not be distinguished by the 87-base-pair reads and were therefore excluded. Most CMV-associated TCR beta chains appeared to be HLA-restricted in a later analysis, and the HLA associations seemed to be driven largely by CMV exposure. The presence/absence analyses assumed that sequencing depth was roughly uniform across donors, and that assumption may not be true.

The cohort was made up of approximately 670 healthy bone marrow donors. All cohort members were sampled while nominally healthy, although unrecorded immune exposures were likely present. The donor tested CMV seronegative, placing the donor among the 300 to 450 seronegative members of the cohort. A peripheral blood sample was collected from each donor, and TCR beta sequencing was performed on peripheral blood mononuclear cells. The Qiagen DNeasy Blood Extraction Kit was used to extract genomic DNA from the blood cell samples. The table lists this clone with a few counts. Its antigen target is currently unknown. Per-base quality was not reported, and no clone a single base away is much larger than it. Looking up the germline V gene (reference sequence) yields CDR1 MNHNY and CDR2 SVGAGI. Spanning cysteine to phenylalanine, the CDR3 consists of 16 amino acids. The entry retains the CDR3 DNA only, 48 bases that are in frame from base 1. The V end loses 4 bases and the J end loses 4 bases, and a stretch of 14 bases separates them.

Libraries were constructed by the immunoSEQ multiplex PCR assay. A mixture of 60 forward primers for TCR Vbeta segments and 13 reverse primers for TCR Jbeta segments was used in the multiplex PCR. A multiplex PCR assay on genomic DNA amplified the CDR3 region of rearranged TCR beta genes. On the Illumina HiSeq System, the amplified TCR beta libraries were sequenced as 87-base-pair reads. In the authors' own workflow: In a later analysis, 70 million to 95 million unique TCR beta chains were counted across the roughly 700 repertoires, and roughly 11 million of these chains were shared by at least two donors. A nearest-neighbor algorithm error-corrected the raw reads and collapsed the reads into unique sequences, merging closely related sequences to remove PCR and sequencing errors. To assign V, D and J gene segments, CDR3 sequences were aligned to IMGT reference sequences. For a sequence to be retained, a match of at least six nucleotides was required to both a V gene segment and a J gene segment. Rearrangements were called productive when the CDR3 lacked stop codons and stayed in frame with V and J; all others were non-productive. Following IMGT convention, CDR3 was defined as the stretch from the second conserved V-encoded cysteine to the conserved J-encoded phenylalanine. The earlier analysis of 550 to 650 of the donors excluded any sequence lacking an unambiguous match to a single V gene segment. An earlier analysis of 587 of the donors called V segments functional above 56.7% productive rearrangements and segregating when the between-donor standard deviation exceeded 5%. A statistical classification framework was built to diagnose cytomegalovirus status from the catalog of TCR beta chain sequences. In a later analysis, TCR nucleotide sequences were compared against IMGT/GENE-DB human TR gene sequences so that V and J genes could be assigned. A later analysis assigned CDR3 sequences and most-parsimonious VDJ recombination scenarios with the TCRdist pipeline. In a later analysis, each TCR beta chain was defined by its CDR3 amino acid sequence together with its V-gene family, and reads lacking a unique V-gene family were excluded. As a way to deal with suspected cross-contamination and a sequencing artifact, a later analysis dropped 500 to 700 nucleotide sequences that were highly shared and had low generation probability. In a later analysis, a clonal expansion index for each public chain was calculated from normalized within-repertoire ranks of inferred template counts. A later analysis computed generation probabilities with a VDJ recombination model fitted to out-of-frame rearrangements, and checked the results against IGoR. Hypergeometric tests were used in a later analysis to score TCR-TCR, TCR-HLA and TCR-CMV co-occurrence, with a repertoire-size bias correction applied to the TCR pairs. False discovery rates were estimated in a later analysis by permuting HLA or CMV assignments 20 times. A later analysis grouped co-occurring TCRs with DBSCAN, adding TCRdist sequence similarity when clustering within HLA-allele-positive subsets. Repertoires with fewer than 30,000 or more than 120,000 public chains, plus five repertoires with anomalous nucleotide sharing, were excluded from co-occurrence clustering. The source is immuneACCESS, and TCRdb retained only in-frame sequences with V and J called. Part of the clones is not carried over; for the studies checked, unresolved V genes explain less than half of this, and the remainder is unexplained. Clone size and the V and J calls come from that table; the DNA yielded D and trimming. Across this sample there are 130,000 or so clones, with about 76% seen only once. The ten largest clonotypes hold less than 2.5% of the sample.

Input material: PBMCs. This TCR derives from a woman aged 40 to 50 in good health and CMV-seronegative. The sequence links TRBV6-6 to TRBJ2-6; TRBD1 is perhaps the D gene, given 5 matching bases. The CDR3 region has the sequence CASSSLRARGANVLTF. The sequence in DNA is TGTGCCAGCAGTTCCCTCAGGGCGCGAGGGGCCAACGTCCTGACTTTC.